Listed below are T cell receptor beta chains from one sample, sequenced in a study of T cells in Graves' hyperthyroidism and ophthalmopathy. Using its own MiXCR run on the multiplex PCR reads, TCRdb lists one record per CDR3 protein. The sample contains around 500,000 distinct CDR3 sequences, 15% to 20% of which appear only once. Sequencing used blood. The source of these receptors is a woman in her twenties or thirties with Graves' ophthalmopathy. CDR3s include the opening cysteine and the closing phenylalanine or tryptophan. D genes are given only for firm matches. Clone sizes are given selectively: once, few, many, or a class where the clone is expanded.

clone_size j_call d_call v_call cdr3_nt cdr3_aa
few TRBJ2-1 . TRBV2 TGTGCCAGCAGTGAAACCCGAACGGACAGATCCAATGAGCAGTTCTTC CASSETRTDRSNEQFF
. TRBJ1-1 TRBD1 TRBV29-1 TGCAGCGCCCAGGGGGCTTGGACTGAAGCTTTCTTT CSAQGAWTEAFF
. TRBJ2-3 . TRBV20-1 TGCAGTGCCGCTCCTACTAGTTCACTAACGTCTAGCACAGATACGCAGTATTTT CSAAPTSSLTSSTDTQYF
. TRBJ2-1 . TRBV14 TGTGCCAGCAGCCAAGACCCGCGACTAGCCTACAATGAGCAGTTCTTC CASSQDPRLAYNEQFF
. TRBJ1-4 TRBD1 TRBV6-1 TGTGCCAGCAGCGACAGGGGGGGTGAAAAACTGTTTTTT CASSDRGGEKLFF
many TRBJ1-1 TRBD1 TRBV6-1 TGTGCCAGCAGTGGGACAGGGGCGACTGAAGCTTTCTTT CASSGTGATEAFF
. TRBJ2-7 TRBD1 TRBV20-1 TGCAGTGCCCCAAGACAGGGGTCGGTTCTGTACGAGCAGTACTTC CSAPRQGSVLYEQYF
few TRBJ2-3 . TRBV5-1 TGCGCCAGCAGCACCGCGGGACAGATCGGGGGAGATACGCAGTATTTT CASSTAGQIGGDTQYF
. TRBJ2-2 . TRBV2 TGTGCCAGCAGTGATACCCCGAACACCGGGGAGCTGTTTTTT CASSDTPNTGELFF
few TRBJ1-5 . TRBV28 TGTGCCAGCAGTTTCCCCCCTCCAGGGAATCAGCCCCAGCATTTT CASSFPPPGNQPQHF
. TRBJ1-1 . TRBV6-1 TGTGCCAGCAGTGAAGAGGCGCAGAACACTGAAGCTTTCTTT CASSEEAQNTEAFF
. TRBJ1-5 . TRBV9 TGTGCCAGCAGCGTGTCGGAGGTGGCGGAGCCCCAGCATTTT CASSVSEVAEPQHF
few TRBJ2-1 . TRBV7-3 TGTGCCAGCAGCTTATCTATGGGGGCCGGATCCTACAATGAGCAGTTCTTC CASSLSMGAGSYNEQFF
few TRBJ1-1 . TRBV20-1 TGCAGTGCCGCCAATGGGGTCCTAATGAACACTGAAGCTTTCTTT CSAANGVLMNTEAFF
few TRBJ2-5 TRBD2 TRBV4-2 TGTGCCAGCAGCCAAGATGTAGCGGGGCGACAAGAGACCCAGTACTTC CASSQDVAGRQETQYF
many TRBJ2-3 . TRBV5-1 TGCGCCAGCAGCTTGGCCGGTAACATAGGGTTAATCGATACGCAGTATTTT CASSLAGNIGLIDTQYF
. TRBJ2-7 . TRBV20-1 TGCAGTGCTCTACGGGCTGCGGGCTCCTACGAGCAGTACTTC CSALRAAGSYEQYF
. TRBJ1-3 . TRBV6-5 TGTGCCAGCAGTAACCAGCGCGGCTCTGGAAACACCATATATTTT CASSNQRGSGNTIYF
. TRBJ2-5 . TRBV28 TGTGCCAGCAGTCCTCCGGAGGGCCAGGAGACCCAGTACTTC CASSPPEGQETQYF
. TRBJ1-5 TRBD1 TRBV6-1 TGTGCCAGCAGTCGGGACAGGGCGTACCCTAATCAGCCCCAGCATTTT CASSRDRAYPNQPQHF
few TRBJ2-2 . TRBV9 TGTGCCAGCAGCGCTAGATCGAACACCGGGGAGCTGTTTTTT CASSARSNTGELFF
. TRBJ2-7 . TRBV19 TGTGCCAGTCGGGACGGCTACTCCTACGAGCAGTACTTC CASRDGYSYEQYF
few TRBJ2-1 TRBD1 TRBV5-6 TGTGCCAGCAGCTTGGGGGACAGGGGACCAAACTCCTACAATGAGCAGTTCTTC CASSLGDRGPNSYNEQFF
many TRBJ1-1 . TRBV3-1 TGTGCCAGCAGCCAAGATGAAGGTATAGCTTTCTTT CASSQDEGIAFF
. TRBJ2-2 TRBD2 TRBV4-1 TGCGCCAGCAGCCGAACGGGACTAGCGGGACTAACCACCGGGGAGCTGTTTTTT CASSRTGLAGLTTGELFF
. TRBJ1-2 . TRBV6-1 TGTGCCAGCAGTCGCCGGGACCCGGGGGGCTACACCTTC CASSRRDPGGYTF
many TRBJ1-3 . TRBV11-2 TGTGCCAGCAGCTCGCGTTGGACTGGAAACACCATATATTTT CASSSRWTGNTIYF